Presented here are 19 T cell receptor beta chains from one specimen sequenced in a study of T cells after yellow fever vaccination. A single record per CDR3 protein comes from TCRdb applying MiXCR to the 5' RACE reads. The data show tens of thousands of distinct CDR3 sequences, less than 5.5% seen once. The sequencing used PBMCs, either bulk or a sorted T-cell subset (CD4+, CD8+, memory, or dextramer-sorted; not recorded which), collected about 49 days after the first yellow fever vaccination. The receptors derive from a man between 18 and 29 years old who received the YFV17D yellow fever vaccine.

This clonotype was detected ten times or more. The V and J genes are TRBV7-6 and TRBJ2-1; D is uncertain. The CDR3 sequence is 15 residues long. CDR1 and CDR2 (germline): SGHVS, FNYEAQ. Trimming left V 0 bases short and J 6 bases short, with 12 bases between. The CDR3 region has the DNA TGTGCCAGCAGCTTAGCCCCTACCTCGGGCAATGAGCAGTTCTTC. It is translated as CASSLAPTSGNEQFF.

This clonotype was observed many times. The rearrangement joins TRBV12-3 or TRBV12-4 to TRBJ2-2; D is ambiguous. V lost 3 bases and J 0 bases, leaving 11 bases between the germline ends. The CDR3 runs 16 residues. The CDR3 reads CASSFGRVTNTGELFF. The CDR3 region has the DNA TGTGCCAGCAGTTTTGGTAGGGTTACGAACACCGGGGAGCTGTTTTTT.

The sample holds many counts of this clonotype. The chain uses TRBV10-2 and TRBJ2-1; TRBD2 matches 8 bases. There are 16 residues in the CDR3. J lost 3 bases, V lost 4 bases, and 8 bases had no gene match. CDR1 and CDR2 (germline): WSHSY, SAAADI. CDR3 coding DNA: TGCGCCAGCAGTGCCCTAGAACGGGGGGGCTACAATGAGCAGTTCTTC. Translated, it gives CASSALERGGYNEQFF.

Many counts were recorded for this clonotype. J is TRBJ2-2 and V is TRBV9, with D uncertain. The CDR3 is 15 amino acids. Trimming removed 3 bases from V and 3 bases from J, with 12 bases in between. Germline values: CDR1 SGDLS, CDR2 YYNGEE. CDR3 nucleotides: TGTGCCAGCAGCGCGGACGCCGCCTACACCGGGGAGCTGTTTTTT. As protein: CASSADAAYTGELFF.

This clonotype was seen repeatedly, ten times or more. The CDR3 DNA reads TGTGCCAGCAGCTTGTCAGGTGCCTCCTACGAGCAGTACTTC. It encodes CASSLSGASYEQYF. The chain employs TRBV7-2 and TRBJ2-7, with no clear D. This CDR3 comprises 14 residues. Germline V lookup: CDR1 SGHTA, CDR2 FQGNSA. V lost 3 bases to trimming and J lost 0 bases, with 9 bases between them.

This clonotype was seen many times. The chain links TRBV7-9 to TRBJ2-7; D might be TRBD1 (7 bases). The V gene's germline CDR1 is SEHNR and CDR2 FQNEAQ (reference sequence). The CDR3 contains 14 residues. The V gene lost 6 bases and the J gene lost 5 bases, with 17 bases spanning the gap. CDR3 bases: TGTGCCAGCAGTTTTACAGGAGGGGGCCACGAGCAGTACTTC. Its protein is CASSFTGGGHEQYF.

This clonotype was observed at least ten times. V is TRBV2 and J is TRBJ1-5; tentative D call: TRBD1 (5 bases). CDR1 and CDR2 (germline): SNHLY, FYNNEI. V lost 4 bases, J lost 5 bases, and 9 bases lay in between. The CDR3 consists of 13 residues. The CDR3 nucleotides read TGTGCCAGCAGTGTCTGGGGACATCAGCCCCAGCATTTT. Translation: CASSVWGHQPQHF.

This clonotype occurred many times. The chain joins TRBV30 to TRBJ2-5, with D perhaps assigned TRBD1 or TRBD2 (5 bases each). CDR3 length: 16 amino acids. The germline V and J ends were trimmed by 1 base and 5 bases, with 20 bases remaining between them. Per the germline V gene, CDR1 is GTSNPN and CDR2 is SVGIG (reference sequence). CDR3 bases: TGTGCCTGGAGTGCCTCCCAGAGGGGAAATGTGGAGACCCAGTACTTC. It yields the protein CAWSASQRGNVETQYF. The complete variable domain, with remaining parts taken from reference TRBV30 and TRBJ2-5, reads SQTIHQWPATLVQPVGSPLSLECTVEGTSNPNLYWYRQAAGRGLQLLFYSVGIGQISSEVPQNLSASRPQDRQFILSSKKLLLSDSGFYLCAWSASQRGNVETQYFGPGTRLLVL.

This clonotype was seen ten or more times. The gene calls are TRBV7-2 and TRBJ2-7; perhaps TRBD2 as D (6 bases). Trimming took off 1 base at V and 3 bases at J, with 10 bases between the two ends. CDR1 is SGHTA, CDR2 FQGNSA, per germline. The CDR3 has 14 residues. CDR3 in DNA: TGTGCCAGCAGCTTAGGTCTAGCGTTCTACGAGCAGTACTTC. This sequence encodes CASSLGLAFYEQYF.

This clonotype has ten or more counts. The chain recombines TRBV7-2 with TRBJ2-1, with D unresolved. CDR1 is SGHTA, CDR2 FQGNSA, per germline. This CDR3 is 15 amino acids long. The V end lost 5 bases, the J end lost 8 bases, and 19 bases lay between the germline ends. CDR3 in amino acids: CASSTDRVPGHEQFF. Written as DNA, the CDR3 is TGTGCCAGCAGCACCGACCGGGTCCCAGGCCATGAGCAGTTCTTC. Filled out from reference TRBV7-2 and TRBJ2-1, the complete variable domain reads GAGVSQSPSNKVTEKGKDVELRCDPISGHTALYWYRQSLGQGLEFLIYFQGNSAPDKSGLPSDRFSAERTGGSVSTLTIQRTQQEDSAVYLCASSTDRVPGHEQFFGPGTRLTVL.

This clonotype was recorded many times. The DNA of the CDR3 is TGTGCCAGCAGCTCAGGACAGGGGGCGAAAGAGACCCAGTACTTC. Protein product: CASSSGQGAKETQYF. The chain is built from TRBV5-4 and TRBJ2-5, with 11 bases lining up with TRBD1. The germline gives CDR1 SGHNT, CDR2 YYREEE (reference sequence). CDR3 length: 15 residues. Trimming took 3 bases from V and 3 from J; bases not matched to a gene: 4.

This clonotype has at least ten counts. CDR3 sequence: CASSLHRGATEAFF. The CDR3 DNA reads TGTGCCAGCAGCTTACACAGGGGGGCCACTGAAGCTTTCTTT. The gene calls are TRBV7-7 and TRBJ1-1; TRBD1 agrees at 8 bases. J gave up 4 bases and V 2 bases, and 3 bases lay outside the gene matches. CDR3 length: 14 residues. The germline V gene encodes CDR1 SSHAT and CDR2 FNYEAQ (reference sequence).

This clonotype was picked up many times. The genes are TRBV29-1 and TRBJ2-5; TRBD1 might be the D (5 bases). The CDR3 is 14 amino acids. CDR1 SQVTM and CDR2 ANQGSEA come from the germline V gene. Trimming took 7 bases from V and 1 from J, leaving 16 bases between them. The CDR3 sequence is CSGTNRQLQETQYF. The CDR3 region has the DNA TGCAGCGGGACCAACAGACAGCTCCAAGAGACCCAGTACTTC.

This clonotype was seen ten or more times. This chain links TRBV7-9 with TRBJ2-5, with 7 bases that match TRBD2. J was trimmed by 3 bases and V by 5 bases; bases with no gene match: 9. The CDR3 spans 15 residues. Looked up from germline, CDR1 is SEHNR and CDR2 is FQNEAQ (reference sequence). CDR3 region: CASSPRSGGEETQYF. The CDR3 DNA is TGTGCCAGCAGCCCCCGTTCGGGGGGAGAAGAGACCCAGTACTTC.

This clonotype was counted ten times or more. Written as DNA, the CDR3 is TGTGCCAGCAGTACGGTACTAGCGATGAAAGAGACCCAGTACTTC. Residues: CASSTVLAMKETQYF. The V and J genes are TRBV6-5 and TRBJ2-5; 7 bases map to TRBD2. Germline-derived CDR1 and CDR2 are MNHEY and SVGAGI. The CDR3 is 15 residues long. V was clipped by 5 bases and J by 3 bases; unmatched bases: 9.

This clonotype was detected ten times or more. The chain combines TRBV5-1 with TRBJ1-1; 8 nucleotides match TRBD1. V shed 3 bases, J shed 4 bases, and the junction held 8 bases outside the gene matches. Germline V gives CDR1 SGHRS, CDR2 YFSETQ. This CDR3 comprises 15 residues. CDR3 residues: CASSSVGQGATEAFF. The CDR3 nucleotides are TGCGCCAGCAGCTCCGTGGGGCAGGGGGCCACTGAAGCTTTCTTT.

This clonotype was counted ten times or more. V usage is TRBV10-2 and J usage is TRBJ2-3; D gene unclear. Germline CDR1 WSHSY, CDR2 SAAADI. There are 14 residues in the CDR3. The V end was cut by 8 bases, the J end by 3 bases, with 15 bases between. In DNA, the CDR3 is TGCGCCAGCGGCTCCTCCTATAGAACAGATACGCAGTATTTT. It yields the protein CASGSSYRTDTQYF.

The sample holds many counts of this clonotype. The chain combines TRBV3-1 with TRBJ1-6, with D unclear. The CDR3 has 12 residues. V lost 6 bases and J lost 11, with 11 bases in between. From germline, CDR1 is LGHDT and CDR2 YNNKEL (reference sequence). The CDR3 loop is CASSLTNTPLHF. In DNA, the CDR3 is TGTGCCAGCAGTCTGACGAACACACCCCTCCACTTT.

This clonotype has a count of ten or more. V and J are TRBV6-5 and TRBJ1-6; 8 nucleotides match TRBD1. V lost 1 base, J lost 3 bases, and 8 bases stayed unmatched. From germline, CDR1 is MNHEY and CDR2 SVGAGI. The CDR3 contains 18 residues. This CDR3 reads CASSYYAGTGIYNSPLHF. As DNA, the CDR3 is TGTGCCAGCAGTTACTACGCCGGGACAGGCATCTATAATTCACCCCTCCACTTT.